This T cell receptor beta chain originates from a study of Graves' ophthalmopathy and Graves' hyperthyroidism. The study's findings and limits: Ophthalmopathy progression predictions by the model showed approximately 79% specificity and 70.59% sensitivity.

A remark on this clonotype: The antigen remains undetermined.

The sequenced template was RNA, covering the TCR beta CDR3 region. In the first round, RT-PCR was carried out with HTBI primers, and a multiplex PCR formed the second round. TCRdb fed the multiplex PCR reads into MiXCR, producing one record per CDR3 protein. The data contain 500,000 to 700,000 distinct CDR3 sequences, about a fifth of them seen just once; the ten biggest clones take up approximately 7%. Ophthalmopathy absent within 18 months of follow-up marked hyperthyroidism as stable. Aged 18 to 65, the patients with hyperthyroidism had under 2 months' duration and were newly diagnosed. Isolation of PBMCs was performed using 9 to 10 ml of fresh peripheral blood. Germline V lookup: CDR1 SGHTA, CDR2 FQGNSA. Between the trimmed V and J ends, which lost 5 bases and 6 bases, there was a span of 8 bases. This CDR3 has 11 amino acids.

The TCR was taken from a young woman with stable Graves' hyperthyroidism. Some clones in this sample may be carry-over from other donors' samples. Input material: peripheral blood. The chain links TRBV7-2 to TRBJ2-7, with unresolved D. DNA for the CDR3: TGTGCCAGCAGCCCCTACCGCGAGCAGTACTTC. It codes for CASSPYREQYF.